This T cell receptor beta chain is drawn from a study of graft-versus-host responses after intestinal transplantation. The study, taken as a whole, reports: HvG clone declines early post-transplant were associated with peak circulating GvH levels.

Regarding this clone: Antigen: not known.

CDR3 length: 13 amino acids. The V gene's germline CDR1 is SGHDT and CDR2 YYEEEE. V lost 5 bases to trimming and J lost 10 bases; unmatched junction nucleotides: 11. Here immunoSEQ multiplex PCR was the method, and the copy in TCRdb shows in-frame clones only, minus some. The table lists 95,000 to 110,000 clones, 93% of them singletons. The sequence came from a human donor who received an intestinal transplant. The specimen comprised unstimulated CD8+ T cells sorted from spleen or lymph node cells, sampled before intestinal transplant. J is TRBJ1-2 and V is TRBV5-6; 7 nucleotides agree with TRBD1. The CDR3 nucleotides are TGTGCCAGCAGGACCCCGGGACAGACTTCCTACACCTTC. Amino acids: CASRTPGQTSYTF. Drawing the rest from reference TRBV5-6 and TRBJ1-2, the complete variable domain is DAGVTQSPTHLIKTRGQQVTLRCSPKSGHDTVSWYQQALGQGPQFIFQYYEEEERQRGNFPDRFSGHQFPNYSSELNVNALLLGDSALYLCASRTPGQTSYTFGSGTRLTVV.